These 22 T cell receptor beta chains originate from one sample sequenced in a study of blood T cell repertoires in COVID-19. TCRdb's copy holds only in-frame clones and misses some; the assay was immunoSEQ multiplex PCR. In the table there are 310,000 or so clones, more than 80% of which are singletons. The sample comprised peripheral blood. Source of these receptors: a man between 18 and 29 years old who had recovered from COVID-19.

V and J are TRBV7-3 and TRBJ1-1; D unclear. V lost 0 bases, J lost 1 base, and 3 bases lay in between. Germline lookup yields CDR1 SGHTA and CDR2 FQGTGA. The CDR3 is 13 amino acids. The CDR3, as DNA: TGTGCCAGCAGCTTAACCGGGAACACTGAAGCTTTCTTT. Protein product: CASSLTGNTEAFF.

The J gene is TRBJ1-1, the V gene TRBV30; D gene unclear. The V and J ends lost 5 bases and 1 base respectively, with 5 bases between them. The CDR3 runs to 11 residues. Germline CDR1 is GTSNPN and CDR2 is SVGIG (reference sequence). DNA for the CDR3: TGTGCCTGGGAGAGGAACACTGAAGCTTTCTTT. Amino acid sequence: CAWERNTEAFF.

In the case of this clone: The germline gene is not matched at one end of the junction; a read error may be the cause. The CDR3 sequence is CASSRQIDQPQHF. In DNA form, the CDR3 reads TGTGCCAGCAGTAGGCAGATCGATCAGCCCCAGCATTTT. The chain is built from TRBV19 and TRBJ1-5; D unclear. There are 13 residues in the CDR3. CDR1 and CDR2 from the germline V gene are LNHDA and SQIVND (reference sequence). The entire variable domain, with the rest obtained from reference TRBV19 and TRBJ1-5, is as follows: DGGITQSPKYLFRKEGQNVTLSCEQNLNHDAMYWYRQDPGQGLRLIYYSQIVNDFQKGDIAEGYSVSREKKESFPLTVTSAQKNPTAFYLCASSRQIDQPQHFGDGTRLSIL.

The chain combines TRBV5-1 with TRBJ1-2; TRBD1 might be the D (5 bases). Between the trimmed V and J ends, which lost 3 bases and 5 bases, there was a span of 17 bases. The germline V gene encodes CDR1 SGHRS and CDR2 YFSETQ. CDR3 length: 15 amino acids. The DNA for the CDR3 is TGCGCCAGCAGCTATTCAGGGACTGCGGGGTATGGCTACACCTTC. This encodes CASSYSGTAGYGYTF.

The sample holds one count of this clone. Other DNA sequences in this sample translate to the same CDR3. The chain is built from TRBV20-1 and TRBJ2-5, with 9 bases lining up with TRBD2. Per the germline V gene, CDR1 is DFQATT and CDR2 is SNEGSKA (reference sequence). V gave up 3 bases and J gave up 2 bases; unmatched junction bases: 4. CDR3 length: 14 amino acids. DNA for the CDR3: TGCAGTGCTAGTAGCGGGGGAGTTCAAGAGACCCAGTACTTC. Amino acids: CSASSGGVQETQYF.

The gene calls are TRBV15 and TRBJ2-1; TRBD2 might be the D (6 bases). Trimming cost V 5 bases and J 8 bases, with 19 bases left between them. CDR1 is LNHNV and CDR2 is YYDKDF in the germline V gene (reference sequence). This CDR3 is built from 15 residues. This chain's CDR3 is CATSPRGPGVDEQFF. The CDR3 DNA is TGTGCCACCAGCCCCCGAGGACCGGGGGTCGATGAGCAGTTCTTC. The full variable domain, its missing parts supplied by reference TRBV15 and TRBJ2-1, is DAMVIQNPRYQVTQFGKPVTLSCSQTLNHNVMYWYQQKSSQAPKLLFHYYDKDFNNEADTPDNFQSRRPNTSFCFLDIRSPGLGDTAMYLCATSPRGPGVDEQFFGPGTRLTVL.

The DNA of the CDR3 is TGTGCCAGCAGCCCCACCCTAGCGAGCTCCTACAATGAGCAGTTCTTC. This codes for CASSPTLASSYNEQFF. This chain links TRBV9 with TRBJ2-1, with D possibly TRBD2 on 6 matching bases. CDR3 length: 16 amino acids. In germline, CDR1 is SGDLS, CDR2 YYNGEE. The V gene lost 4 bases and the J gene lost 0 bases, with 14 bases spanning the gap.

The chain recombines TRBV6-5 with TRBJ2-5; TRBD2 matches 11 bases. The CDR3 runs 15 residues. J lost 5 bases, V lost 4 bases, and 6 bases had no gene match. Germline lookup yields CDR1 MNHEY and CDR2 SVGAGI. CDR3 bases: TGTGCCAGCAGTTCACTAGCGGGAGTGGCCGAGACCCAGTACTTC. Translation gives CASSSLAGVAETQYF.

This chain uses TRBV12-3 or TRBV12-4 with TRBJ1-5, with D uncertain. The V end was cut by 5 bases, the J end by 4 bases, with 9 bases between. CDR3 size: 13 residues. CDR3 sequence: CASSLTDNQPQHF. DNA of the CDR3: TGTGCCAGCAGTCTCACAGATAATCAGCCCCAGCATTTT.

Only one count was recorded for this clone. The chain has TRBV13 and TRBJ2-2, with 9 bases that match TRBD1. Germline V gene lookup returns CDR1 PRHDT and CDR2 FYEKMQ (reference sequence). The CDR3 sequence is 17 residues long. Trimming at V came to 5 bases and at J to 5 bases, leaving 12 bases not matched to a gene. CDR3 region: CASSPPDRGSLTGELFF. For the CDR3, the DNA is TGTGCCAGCAGCCCGCCGGACAGGGGAAGTTTGACCGGGGAGCTGTTTTTT.

J is TRBJ2-2 and V is TRBV2; perhaps TRBD2 as D (5 bases). V gave up 6 bases and J gave up 2 bases, with 13 bases separating them. Germline lookup yields CDR1 SNHLY and CDR2 FYNNEI. The CDR3 consists of 15 residues. CDR3 loop: CASRARADNTGELFF. The CDR3 nucleotides read TGTGCCAGCAGAGCGCGGGCCGATAACACCGGGGAGCTGTTTTTT.

A remark on this clone: At one end, the junction sequence differs from germline, possibly due to a read error. This chain links TRBV7-7 with TRBJ2-1, with TRBD2 matching over 12 bases. This CDR3 has 16 amino acids. Germline V CDR1 and CDR2: SSHAT, FNYEAQ (reference sequence). CDR3 sequence (DNA): TGTGCTAGCAGCCCTAGCGGGGGGGCTGCCTACAATGAGCAGTTCTTC. This encodes CASSPSGGAAYNEQFF.

This rearrangement joins TRBV5-1 to TRBJ1-1; D not resolved. In germline, CDR1 is SGHRS, CDR2 YFSETQ. Trimming stripped 0 bases from V and 1 base from J, with 10 bases between. The CDR3 is 15 amino acids. As DNA, the CDR3 is TGCGCCAGCAGCTTGGACGCGGTTGGGAACACTGAAGCTTTCTTT. This encodes CASSLDAVGNTEAFF.

The chain has TRBV19 and TRBJ1-2, with D unresolved. Germline V lookup: CDR1 LNHDA, CDR2 SQIVND (reference sequence). This CDR3 is 15 amino acids long. V lost 7 bases and J 2 bases, leaving 17 bases between the germline ends. CDR3 protein: CASTPNTGNNYGYTF. The CDR3 nucleotides are TGTGCCAGTACGCCAAATACGGGGAACAACTATGGCTACACCTTC. Full variable domain (missing parts from reference TRBV19 and TRBJ1-2): DGGITQSPKYLFRKEGQNVTLSCEQNLNHDAMYWYRQDPGQGLRLIYYSQIVNDFQKGDIAEGYSVSREKKESFPLTVTSAQKNPTAFYLCASTPNTGNNYGYTFGSGTRLTVV.

Comment on this clone: Other DNA sequences in this specimen translate into the identical CDR3. The chain carries TRBV7-9 and TRBJ1-6, with TRBD1 identical over 10 bases. After removal of 4 bases from V and 7 bases from J, the junction contained 1 base not matched to a gene. Germline V gives CDR1 SEHNR, CDR2 FQNEAQ (reference sequence). The CDR3 is 14 residues long. The CDR3 DNA reads as TGTGCCAGCAGCTCGGGACAGGGGAATTCACCCCTCCACTTT. This encodes CASSSGQGNSPLHF.

CDR3 in amino acids: CASPYSEIGLLNQPQHF. In nucleotides, the CDR3 is TGTGCCAGTCCCTACAGTGAGATCGGCCTTCTCAATCAGCCCCAGCATTTT. The chain combines TRBV19 with TRBJ1-5; unclear D gene. V lost 8 bases and J lost 3, with 23 bases in between. The CDR3 is 17 amino acids. Germline CDR1 and CDR2: LNHDA and SQIVND (reference sequence).

This clone was observed a single time. This rearrangement joins TRBV2 to TRBJ2-1, with 7 nucleotides matching TRBD1. Germline CDR1 SNHLY, CDR2 FYNNEI. The CDR3 loop spans 14 amino acids. The trim removed 4 bases at V and 7 bases at J, leaving 7 bases unmatched. The CDR3 loop is CASSVQGDGNEQFF. The CDR3, as DNA: TGTGCCAGCAGTGTTCAGGGGGATGGGAATGAGCAGTTCTTC.

The chain carries TRBV6-5 and TRBJ2-1, with a weak D call TRBD1 (6 bases). Germline V gene data show CDR1 as MNHEY and CDR2 as SVGAGI. With 0 bases removed from V and 7 bases from J, the gap between germline ends came to 13 bases. This CDR3 contains 15 residues. CDR3 in amino acids: CASSYSIQGRNEQFF. The CDR3, as DNA: TGTGCCAGCAGTTACTCGATACAGGGTCGAAATGAGCAGTTCTTC.

In DNA, the CDR3 is TGTGCCAGCAGCTTAGGCGGGACTAGGGGGAGCACAGATACGCAGTATTTT. It yields the protein CASSLGGTRGSTDTQYF. The chain carries TRBV11-3 and TRBJ2-3, with 8 bases matching TRBD2. Unmatched junction bases numbered 6, after V lost 1 base and J lost 0 bases. This CDR3 spans 17 amino acids. CDR1 is SGHNT and CDR2 is YENEEA in the germline V gene.

The J gene is TRBJ2-1, the V gene TRBV7-3; possibly TRBD1 for D (6 bases). The CDR3 totals 14 residues. Trimming removed 8 bases from V and 7 bases from J, with 18 bases in between. Germline V gives CDR1 SGHTA, CDR2 FQGTGA. The CDR3 region has the DNA TGTGCCAGCGGGGGCGGGCCAAAGGAGAATGAGCAGTTCTTC. Protein product: CASGGGPKENEQFF.

The chain carries TRBV24-1 and TRBJ2-5; 10 bases agree with TRBD2. From germline, CDR1 is KGHDR and CDR2 SFDVKD. The CDR3 is 16 amino acids. The J segment lost 2 bases and the V segment lost 2 bases, leaving 4 bases of the junction unmatched. The CDR3 reads CATSDYLAGVQETQYF. The CDR3 DNA reads TGTGCCACCAGTGATTACCTAGCGGGAGTACAAGAGACCCAGTACTTC.

The chain joins TRBV29-1 to TRBJ2-7; D possibly corresponds to TRBD1 (5 bases). Germline V gene data show CDR1 as SQVTM and CDR2 as ANQGSEA. This CDR3 has 15 amino acids. Deletions cut 7 bases from V and 0 bases from J, with 19 bases between. The CDR3 spells CSAMTPDRYSYEQYF. The CDR3 DNA follows: TGCAGCGCTATGACCCCTGACAGATACTCCTACGAGCAGTACTTC.